Here is one T cell receptor (beta chain) with its context. No antigen is known for it. Receptor libraries were prepared by 5' RACE. Preparation of each TCR library used approximately 3.5 ug of total RNA. For each sample, cDNA synthesis with SMARTScribe reverse transcriptase was split into eight separate reactions. During cDNA synthesis, unique molecular identifiers containing a 6-nucleotide sample barcode were introduced by template switching. Two nested PCRs of approximately 16 and 10 cycles amplified the TCRalpha and TCRbeta cDNA, and bead purification followed each PCR. Before amplification, cDNA was treated with uracil DNA-glycosylase and purified using the QIAquick PCR purification kit. The second PCR added Illumina TruSeq-compatible adapters along with sample-specific barcodes. Library quality and concentration were assessed using TapeStation and Qubit, and 5 to 6 ng of each library was pooled. The pooled libraries were sequenced with 2 x 100 bp reads and custom sequencing primers on an Illumina HiSeq2500 single-index Rapid Run. The authors' analysis ran thus. PCR and sequencing errors were corrected by UMI-based consensus assembly using MiGEC version 1.2.6. MiXCR version 2.1.1 was used for V(D)J alignment, clonotype assembly and CDR3 extraction. Normalisation of gene usage, clonotype sharing and MAIT/NKT TCR abundance was achieved by analysing the top 1000, 10 000 and 20 000 clonotypes per sample. After downsampling to 27 000 UMIs, diversity was calculated as the inverse Simpson index using the vegan R package. Paired Mann-Whitney U tests on discordant twin pairs were used, with Benjamini-Hochberg multiple-testing correction. After the reads were reprocessed by TCRdb, one entry was made per CDR3 protein sequence, with no DNA. The V and J calls, along with clone size, are taken from TCRdb and not from the paper's own processing. The sample's own table lists 150,000 to 200,000 distinct CDR3 sequences. The ten largest clones capture 2.4% of the sample.

The CDR3 covers 14 residues, taking in both the cysteine and the phenylalanine. No DNA is listed. CDR1 and CDR2, per the germline V gene, are MNHNS and SASEGT. This entry belongs to a study of monozygotic twins with inflammatory bowel disease (dated by TCRdb to about 2019). Background on the whole study: The complete study included roughly 30 monozygotic twin pairs: 19 IBD-discordant Danish pairs and nine German pairs, of which four were IBD-concordant and five were IBD-discordant. The search for disease-associated traits relied mainly on comparing, within discordant pairs, IBD patients with their genetically identical healthy co-twins. Each individual had, on average, about 151 000 unique TCRalpha sequences and 181 000 unique TCRbeta sequences available for analysis. Overall results and qualifications from the work: Compared with healthy twins, IBD patients had fewer clonotypes in common with other individuals, a difference most pronounced in patients showing signs of disease activity. Different T cell subtypes could not be distinguished in the analysis. IBD patients had lower TCRbeta repertoire diversity, measured by the inverse Simpson index, than their healthy co-twins. Concordant and discordant twins showed no difference in repertoire similarity, possibly because of limited statistical power. No single strong signal or clonotype linked to IBD turned up in the results, so the idea that one exists was not supported. Because patients were on differing immunosuppressive treatments, the repertoires may have picked up extra background noise and inter-individual variability.

From each donor, an approximately 2.3 ml peripheral blood sample was drawn into PAXgene tubes and stored at -80 degrees C. Total RNA was isolated from whole blood with the PAXgene blood miRNA kit on an automated QIAcube, without T cell sorting. Peripheral blood from monozygotic twin pairs, either concordant or discordant for inflammatory bowel disease, underwent deep TCRalpha and TCRbeta repertoire profiling that used unique molecular barcoding. Smoking habits were recorded for all twin pairs, with individuals classified as current, former or never smokers. This TCR was sampled from a human donor with ulcerative colitis or Crohn's disease, or a healthy co-twin of an affected twin (not recorded which). Material: blood. This chain joins TRBV6-1 to TRBJ2-1. CDR3 reads: CASTPVGEYNEQFF.